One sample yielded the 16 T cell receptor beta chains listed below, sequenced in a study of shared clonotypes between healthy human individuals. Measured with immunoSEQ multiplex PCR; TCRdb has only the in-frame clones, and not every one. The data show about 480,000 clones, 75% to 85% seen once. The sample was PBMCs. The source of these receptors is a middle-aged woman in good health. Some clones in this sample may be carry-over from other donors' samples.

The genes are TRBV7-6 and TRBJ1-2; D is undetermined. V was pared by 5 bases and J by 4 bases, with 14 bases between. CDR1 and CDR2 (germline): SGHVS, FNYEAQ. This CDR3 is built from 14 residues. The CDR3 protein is CASSPLTGSYGYTF. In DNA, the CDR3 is TGTGCCAGCAGCCCCCTGACCGGCAGCTATGGCTACACCTTC.

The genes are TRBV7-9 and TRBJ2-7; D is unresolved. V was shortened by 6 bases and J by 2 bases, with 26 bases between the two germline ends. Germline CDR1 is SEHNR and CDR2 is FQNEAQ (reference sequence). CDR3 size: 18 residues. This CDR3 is CASRYNLLLGIRPYEQYF. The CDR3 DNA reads TGTGCCAGCAGGTACAATCTCCTCCTGGGGATAAGGCCCTACGAGCAGTACTTC.

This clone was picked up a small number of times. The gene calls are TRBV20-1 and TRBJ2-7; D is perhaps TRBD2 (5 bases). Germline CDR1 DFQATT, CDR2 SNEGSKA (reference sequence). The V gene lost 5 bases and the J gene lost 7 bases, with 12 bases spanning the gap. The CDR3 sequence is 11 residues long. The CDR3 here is CSAPRAGEQYF. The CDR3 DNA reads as TGCAGTGCTCCCCGGGCGGGTGAGCAGTACTTC.

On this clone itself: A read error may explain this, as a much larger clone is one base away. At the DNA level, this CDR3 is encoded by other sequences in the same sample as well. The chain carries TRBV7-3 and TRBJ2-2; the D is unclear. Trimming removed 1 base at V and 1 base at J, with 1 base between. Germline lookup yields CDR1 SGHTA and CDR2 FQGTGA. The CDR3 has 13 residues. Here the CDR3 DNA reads TGTGCCAGCAGCTTAAAGAACACCGGGGAGCTGTTTTTT. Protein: CASSLKNTGELFF.

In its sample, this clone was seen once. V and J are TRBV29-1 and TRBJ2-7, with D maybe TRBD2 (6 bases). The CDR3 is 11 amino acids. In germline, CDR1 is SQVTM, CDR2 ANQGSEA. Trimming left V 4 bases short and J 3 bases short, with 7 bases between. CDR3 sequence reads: CSVVGGYEQYF. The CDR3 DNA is TGCAGCGTTGTGGGGGGCTACGAGCAGTACTTC.

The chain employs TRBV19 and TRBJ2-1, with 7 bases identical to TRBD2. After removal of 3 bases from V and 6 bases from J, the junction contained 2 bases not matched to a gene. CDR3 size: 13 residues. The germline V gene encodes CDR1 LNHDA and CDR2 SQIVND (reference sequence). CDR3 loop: CASSMRTSNEQFF. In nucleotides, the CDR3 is TGTGCCAGTAGTATGAGGACTAGCAATGAGCAGTTCTTC.

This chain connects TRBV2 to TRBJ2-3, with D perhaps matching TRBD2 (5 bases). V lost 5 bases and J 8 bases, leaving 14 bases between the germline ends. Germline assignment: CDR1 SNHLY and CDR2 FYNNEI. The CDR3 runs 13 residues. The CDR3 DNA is TGTGCCAGCAGTATCGACCGGGAAGGTACGCAGTATTTT. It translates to CASSIDREGTQYF.

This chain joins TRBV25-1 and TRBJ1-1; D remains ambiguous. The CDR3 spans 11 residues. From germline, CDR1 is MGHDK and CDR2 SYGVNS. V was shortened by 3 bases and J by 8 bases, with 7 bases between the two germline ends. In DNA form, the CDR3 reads TGTGCCAGCAGTGAGGGTCTAGAAGCTTTCTTT. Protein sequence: CASSEGLEAFF.

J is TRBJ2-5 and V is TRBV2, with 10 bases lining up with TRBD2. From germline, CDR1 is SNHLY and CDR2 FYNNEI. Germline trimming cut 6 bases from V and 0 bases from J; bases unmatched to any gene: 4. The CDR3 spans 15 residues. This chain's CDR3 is CASRPGLANQETQYF. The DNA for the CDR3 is TGTGCCAGCAGGCCGGGACTAGCGAACCAAGAGACCCAGTACTTC.

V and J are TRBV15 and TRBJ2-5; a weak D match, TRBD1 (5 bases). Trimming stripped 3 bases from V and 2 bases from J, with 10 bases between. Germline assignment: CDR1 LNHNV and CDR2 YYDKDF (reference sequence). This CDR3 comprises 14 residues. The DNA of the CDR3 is TGTGCCACCAGCAGGGGGCCAGCTCAAGAGACCCAGTACTTC. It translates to CATSRGPAQETQYF. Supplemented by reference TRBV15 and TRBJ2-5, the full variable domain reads DAMVIQNPRYQVTQFGKPVTLSCSQTLNHNVMYWYQQKSSQAPKLLFHYYDKDFNNEADTPDNFQSRRPNTSFCFLDIRSPGLGDTAMYLCATSRGPAQETQYFGPGTRLLVL.

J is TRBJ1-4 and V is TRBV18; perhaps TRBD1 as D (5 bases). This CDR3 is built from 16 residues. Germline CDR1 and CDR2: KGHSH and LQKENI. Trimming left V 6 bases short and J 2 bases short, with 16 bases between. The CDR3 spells CASSPGGVSTNEKLFF. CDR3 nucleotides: TGTGCCAGCTCTCCGGGAGGGGTATCGACTAATGAAAAACTGTTTTTT.

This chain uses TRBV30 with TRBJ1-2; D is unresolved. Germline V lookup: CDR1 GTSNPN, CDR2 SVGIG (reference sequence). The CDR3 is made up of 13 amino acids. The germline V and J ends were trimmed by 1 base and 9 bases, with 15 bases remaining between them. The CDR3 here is CAWSENEDRRYTF. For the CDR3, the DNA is TGTGCCTGGAGTGAAAATGAGGACCGCCGCTACACCTTC.

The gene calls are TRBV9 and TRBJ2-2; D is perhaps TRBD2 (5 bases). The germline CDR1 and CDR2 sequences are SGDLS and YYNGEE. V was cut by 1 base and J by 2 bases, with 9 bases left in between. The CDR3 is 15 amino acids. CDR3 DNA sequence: TGTGCCAGCAGCGTAAATAGCGCCAACACCGGGGAGCTGTTTTTT. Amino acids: CASSVNSANTGELFF.

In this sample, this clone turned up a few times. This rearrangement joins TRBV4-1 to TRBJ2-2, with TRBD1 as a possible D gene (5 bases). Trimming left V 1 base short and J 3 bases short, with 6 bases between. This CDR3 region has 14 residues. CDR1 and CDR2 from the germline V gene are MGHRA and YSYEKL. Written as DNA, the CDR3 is TGCGCCAGCAGCCAAGGGGGCTACACCGGGGAGCTGTTTTTT. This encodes CASSQGGYTGELFF.

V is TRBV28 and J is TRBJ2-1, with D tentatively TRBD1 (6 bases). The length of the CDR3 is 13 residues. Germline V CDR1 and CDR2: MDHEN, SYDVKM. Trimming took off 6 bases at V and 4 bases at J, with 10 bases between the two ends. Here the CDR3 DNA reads TGTGCCAGCAGGCCACAGGGTTACAATGAGCAGTTCTTC. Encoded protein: CASRPQGYNEQFF.

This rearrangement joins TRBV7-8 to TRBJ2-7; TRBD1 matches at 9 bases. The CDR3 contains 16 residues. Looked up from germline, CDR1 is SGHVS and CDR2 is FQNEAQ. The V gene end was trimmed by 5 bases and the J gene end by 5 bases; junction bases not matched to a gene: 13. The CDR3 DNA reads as TGTGCCAGCAGCCAGAGCCAACCCGGGACAGGGCACGAGCAGTACTTC. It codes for CASSQSQPGTGHEQYF.